A single sample is the source of the 21 T cell receptor beta chains below, sequenced in a study of cytomegalovirus exposure and HLA in healthy donors. PCR employed 60 Vbeta and 13 Jbeta primers. Generated by immunoSEQ multiplex PCR, the TCRdb table keeps only in-frame clones and is missing some. The top ten clones hold roughly 1.4% of a sample with around 40,000 clones, roughly 80% of them seen once. The sequencing input was PBMCs. The receptor source for this set is a man aged 25 to 40 in good health and CMV-seronegative.

This clone occurred a few times. The rearrangement links TRBV7-2 to TRBJ2-5; perhaps TRBD2 as D (5 bases). Trimming removed 5 bases from V and 13 bases from J, with 20 bases in between. This CDR3 is 13 amino acids long. Per the germline V gene, CDR1 is SGHTA and CDR2 is FQGNSA. This chain's CDR3 is CASSPRVEGESYF. The DNA for the CDR3 is TGTGCCAGCAGCCCCCGGGTTGAGGGCGAGTCGTACTTC.

V and J are TRBV9 and TRBJ2-5, with a tentative D call TRBD2 (5 bases). Trimming took off 0 bases at V and 1 base at J, with 10 bases between the two ends. Germline loops: CDR1 SGDLS, CDR2 YYNGEE. The CDR3 sequence is 15 residues long. CDR3 sequence (DNA): TGTGCCAGCAGCGTAGGGTGGGCGGGCCAAGAGACCCAGTACTTC. Translating it yields CASSVGWAGQETQYF.

In its sample, this clone was seen a few times. This chain joins TRBV19 and TRBJ1-1; no clear D. V lost 3 bases and J 3 bases, leaving 8 bases between the germline ends. This CDR3 has 13 amino acids. Germline CDR1 LNHDA, CDR2 SQIVND (reference sequence). CDR3 DNA: TGTGCCAGTAGTATTCGGTTTGACACTGAAGCTTTCTTT. This encodes CASSIRFDTEAFF. Full variable domain (missing parts from reference TRBV19 and TRBJ1-1): DGGITQSPKYLFRKEGQNVTLSCEQNLNHDAMYWYRQDPGQGLRLIYYSQIVNDFQKGDIAEGYSVSREKKESFPLTVTSAQKNPTAFYLCASSIRFDTEAFFGQGTRLTVV.

The chain has TRBV7-9 and TRBJ2-7; 7 bases agree with TRBD2. The trim removed 4 bases at V and 0 bases at J, leaving 3 bases unmatched. From germline, CDR1 is SEHNR and CDR2 FQNEAQ (reference sequence). CDR3 size: 14 residues. CDR3 loop: CASSSGLGSYEQYF. CDR3 nucleotides: TGTGCCAGCAGCTCAGGACTAGGCTCCTACGAGCAGTACTTC.

The chain joins TRBV6-5 to TRBJ2-7, with 9 bases lining up with TRBD1. The J segment lost 0 bases and the V segment lost 6 bases, leaving 6 bases of the junction unmatched. The CDR3 is 15 residues long. CDR1 is MNHEY, CDR2 SVGAGI, per germline. CDR3 protein: CASRAPGQGSYEQYF. Written as DNA, the CDR3 is TGTGCCAGCAGGGCACCGGGACAGGGCTCCTACGAGCAGTACTTC.

The chain couples TRBV4-1 to TRBJ2-5; TRBD2 agrees at 11 bases. CDR1 and CDR2 (germline): MGHRA, YSYEKL. V shed 0 bases, J shed 4 bases, and the junction held 22 bases outside the gene matches. The CDR3 consists of 22 residues. The DNA for the CDR3 is TGCGCCAGCAGCCAAGATCGTAGGCAGTTTACTAGCGGGAGCCCAGGCATAGAGACCCAGTACTTC. Translation: CASSQDRRQFTSGSPGIETQYF.

J is TRBJ2-7 and V is TRBV4-1; 12 nucleotides match TRBD2. The CDR3 runs 17 residues. V gave up 2 bases and J gave up 0 bases; unmatched junction bases: 5. CDR1 and CDR2 from the germline V gene are MGHRA and YSYEKL. CDR3 bases: TGCGCCAGCAGCCAACCAACTAGCGGGAGGACCTCCTACGAGCAGTACTTC. It encodes CASSQPTSGRTSYEQYF.

J is TRBJ2-7 and V is TRBV4-2; 8 bases line up with TRBD2. The germline V gene encodes CDR1 LGHNA and CDR2 YNFKEQ. The CDR3 consists of 15 residues. The J segment lost 6 bases and the V segment lost 3 bases, leaving 10 bases of the junction unmatched. CDR3: CASSHGQRERSEQYF. CDR3 sequence (DNA): TGTGCCAGCAGCCACGGGCAGCGGGAGAGGAGCGAGCAGTACTTC.

The J gene is TRBJ2-5, the V gene TRBV5-1; 9 bases agree with TRBD2. Per the germline V gene, CDR1 is SGHRS and CDR2 is YFSETQ. The CDR3 is 16 residues long. V was clipped by 1 base and J by 5 bases; unmatched bases: 9. This CDR3 reads CASSLRGTSTLETQYF. The CDR3 DNA follows: TGCGCCAGCAGCTTGCGGGGGACTAGCACTCTGGAGACCCAGTACTTC.

The chain links TRBV7-2 to TRBJ1-2; 10 bases match TRBD1. V dropped 3 bases and J dropped 4; count of bases not matched to a gene: 5. The CDR3 extends over 15 amino acids. Per the germline V gene, CDR1 is SGHTA and CDR2 is FQGNSA. The CDR3 region is CASSFGTGVGYGYTF. The CDR3 region has the DNA TGTGCCAGCAGCTTTGGGACAGGGGTCGGCTATGGCTACACCTTC. Full variable domain (rest looked up from reference TRBV7-2 and TRBJ1-2): GAGVSQSPSNKVTEKGKDVELRCDPISGHTALYWYRQSLGQGLEFLIYFQGNSAPDKSGLPSDRFSAERTGGSVSTLTIQRTQQEDSAVYLCASSFGTGVGYGYTFGSGTRLTVV.

V usage is TRBV5-4 and J usage is TRBJ1-2, with a tentative D call TRBD1 (5 bases). Trimming cost V 4 bases and J 3 bases, with 16 bases left between them. This CDR3 is built from 15 residues. Looked up from germline, CDR1 is SGHNT and CDR2 is YYREEE (reference sequence). This chain's CDR3 is CASSPRWGGDYGYTF. The CDR3 region has the DNA TGTGCCAGCAGCCCCCGATGGGGAGGGGACTATGGCTACACCTTC.

The chain has TRBV28 and TRBJ2-7, with TRBD1 matching over 9 bases. The CDR3 is 14 amino acids. Trimming at V came to 7 bases and at J to 7 bases, leaving 11 bases not matched to a gene. In germline, CDR1 is MDHEN, CDR2 SYDVKM. CDR3 DNA sequence: TGTGCCAGCAAGCCGGGACAGGGAGTGAGGGAGCAGTACTTC. This encodes CASKPGQGVREQYF.

V is TRBV2 and J is TRBJ2-1; the D gene is possibly TRBD1 (5 bases). Looked up from germline, CDR1 is SNHLY and CDR2 is FYNNEI. This CDR3 region has 14 residues. V lost 9 bases to trimming and J lost 7 bases, with 19 bases between them. The CDR3 is CARRDRPPRNEQFF. In DNA form, the CDR3 reads TGTGCCAGGAGAGACAGACCCCCCCGTAATGAGCAGTTCTTC. The variable domain in full, completed from reference TRBV2 and TRBJ2-1, reads EPEVTQTPSHQVTQMGQEVILRCVPISNHLYFYWYRQILGQKVEFLVSFYNNEISEKSEIFDDQFSVERPDGSNFTLKIRSTKLEDSAMYFCARRDRPPRNEQFFGPGTRLTVL.

The rearrangement joins TRBV13 to TRBJ2-1; TRBD2 matches at 7 bases. Germline loops: CDR1 PRHDT, CDR2 FYEKMQ (reference sequence). V gave up 5 bases and J gave up 2 bases; unmatched junction bases: 9. The CDR3 runs to 16 residues. The CDR3 DNA sequence: TGTGCCAGCAGCGGCCCCGGGGGGATCGCCTACAATGAGCAGTTCTTC. Its translation is CASSGPGGIAYNEQFF.

This clone was detected a few times. The chain couples TRBV7-8 to TRBJ2-2; D remains ambiguous. This CDR3 has 13 residues. Looked up from germline, CDR1 is SGHVS and CDR2 is FQNEAQ. V lost 2 bases to trimming and J lost 4 bases, with 5 bases between them. CDR3 DNA: TGTGCCAGCAGCTTATTACTCACCGGGGAGCTGTTTTTT. Residues: CASSLLLTGELFF. Combining the CDR3 with reference TRBV7-8 and TRBJ2-2 gives the whole variable domain GAGVSQSPRYKVAKRGQDVALRCDPISGHVSLFWYQQALGQGPEFLTYFQNEAQLDKSGLPSDRFFAERPEGSVSTLKIQRTQQEDSAVYLCASSLLLTGELFFGEGSRLTVL.

The chain joins TRBV18 to TRBJ1-2, with TRBD1 identical over 7 bases. The CDR3 is 17 amino acids. CDR1 is KGHSH and CDR2 is LQKENI in the germline V gene. The V and J ends lost 0 bases and 2 bases, in that order; junction bases with no gene match: 9. The CDR3 DNA is TGTGCCAGCTCACCACCGTTGGACAGGAGATTGAACTATGGCTACACCTTC. This gives the protein CASSPPLDRRLNYGYTF.

The chain uses TRBV28 and TRBJ2-4; 8 nucleotides agree with TRBD1. Germline lookup yields CDR1 MDHEN and CDR2 SYDVKM. This CDR3 spans 19 amino acids. V shed 2 bases, J shed 8 bases, and the junction held 20 bases outside the gene matches. The CDR3 nucleotides read TGTGCCAGCAGTTTAACGCCCACTGACAGGGGCCCGATCGGGTACATTCAGTACTTC. Protein: CASSLTPTDRGPIGYIQYF.

The chain recombines TRBV5-1 with TRBJ2-1; TRBD2 matches 10 bases. Trimming cost V 2 bases and J 5 bases; bases outside gene matches: 1. The CDR3 is 14 amino acids. CDR1 and CDR2 (germline): SGHRS, YFSETQ. CDR3 loop: CASSFLAGDNEQFF. The CDR3 nucleotides are TGCGCCAGCAGCTTCCTAGCGGGGGACAATGAGCAGTTCTTC.

The chain links TRBV5-1 to TRBJ2-7; 8 bases line up with TRBD1. Germline V CDR1 and CDR2: SGHRS, YFSETQ. The J segment lost 2 bases and the V segment lost 7 bases, leaving 8 bases of the junction unmatched. The CDR3 extends over 14 amino acids. DNA of the CDR3: TGCGCCAGCGGACACGGGACAGGTCCCTACGAGCAGTACTTC. Encoded protein: CASGHGTGPYEQYF.

This chain joins TRBV6-5 and TRBJ1-2; D perhaps matches TRBD1 (5 bases). The CDR3 has 14 residues. Trimming pared 2 bases from V and 2 bases from J, leaving 9 bases between. Germline CDR1 reads MNHEY; CDR2 reads SVGAGI. The CDR3 DNA is TGTGCCAGCAGTTACAACCGACAGAACTATGGCTACACCTTC. Its translation: CASSYNRQNYGYTF.

This sequence joins TRBV28 and TRBJ1-5; D remains unclear. Per the germline V gene, CDR1 is MDHEN and CDR2 is SYDVKM. Between the trimmed V and J ends, which lost 7 bases and 0 bases, there was a span of 13 bases. CDR3 length: 15 amino acids. The CDR3 is CASTSAGGSNQPQHF. The CDR3 DNA follows: TGTGCCAGCACCTCCGCGGGTGGTAGCAATCAGCCCCAGCATTTT.